The 29 T cell receptor beta chains in this list originate from one sample, sequenced in a study of blood T cell repertoires in COVID-19 (TCRdb year 2020). The receptor library was made with the immunoSEQ multiplex PCR assay. The table comes from immuneACCESS by way of TCRdb, which keeps in-frame sequences with V and J called. Part of the clones is missing from these tables; in studies checked, under half for an unresolved V gene and the rest for unknown reasons. This sample gives 180,000 or so clones in total; approximately 85% of them show up just once. The ten most abundant clones make up 3.3% of the sample. Sequenced sample: peripheral blood. The source is a man aged 60 to 69 with acute or convalescent COVID-19.

The CDR3 DNA sequence: TGTGCCAGCAGCAATTACAGTGCACCCCTCCACTTT. As protein: CASSNYSAPLHF. The V call is TRBV5-4, the J call TRBJ1-6; D is ambiguous. Trimming removed 4 bases from V and 11 bases from J, with 10 bases in between. CDR3 length: 12 residues. Germline V gene data show CDR1 as SGHNT and CDR2 as YYREEE (reference sequence).

V gene TRBV3-1 (or the pseudogene TRBV3-2) combines with J gene TRBJ2-3, with a possible D match to TRBD2 (6 bases). The CDR3 length is 17 residues. The ends were cut back, 4 bases at V and 0 bases at J, with 17 bases in the middle. Germline V lookup: CDR1 LGHDT, CDR2 YNNKEL (reference sequence). CDR3 region: CASSPSHRSGSTDTQYF. CDR3 nucleotide sequence: TGTGCCAGCAGCCCGAGCCACCGTAGCGGTAGCACAGATACGCAGTATTTT.

This clone was picked up one time. The V gene is TRBV2, the J gene TRBJ1-4, with a possible D match to TRBD1 (5 bases). The ends were cut back, 7 bases at V and 16 bases at J, with 16 bases in the middle. CDR1 is SNHLY and CDR2 is FYNNEI in the germline V gene. There are 11 residues in the CDR3. This CDR3 reads CASTRGGTPFF. CDR3 in DNA: TGTGCCAGCACCCGTGGGGGGACGCCGTTTTTT.

The chain couples TRBV5-6 to TRBJ1-2; 7 nucleotides match TRBD1. The CDR3 is made up of 13 amino acids. The junction had 2 bases not matched to a gene; V was cut back by 4 bases and J by 2 bases. Germline V gene sequence: CDR1 SGHDT, CDR2 YYEEEE. The CDR3 reads CASSVDRNYGYTF. The CDR3, as DNA: TGTGCCAGCAGCGTGGACAGGAACTATGGCTACACCTTC.

The chain links TRBV5-3 to TRBJ2-7, with TRBD1 identical over 8 bases. TRBV5-3 is filed as an ORF, its function uncertain. The CDR3 runs to 15 residues. Trimming cost V 4 bases and J 2 bases; bases outside gene matches: 8. The CDR3 nucleotides are TGTGCCAGAAGCCCCGGGACAGGTGATCCCTACGAGCAGTACTTC. It yields the protein CARSPGTGDPYEQYF.

J is TRBJ2-5 and V is TRBV7-3; D not certain. Germline lookup yields CDR1 SGHTA and CDR2 FQGTGA. Trimming took off 4 bases at V and 5 bases at J, with 17 bases between the two ends. The CDR3 sequence is 15 residues long. CDR3 in DNA: TGTGCCAGCAGCTCCGATGGGCCTGGGCCGGAGACCCAGTACTTC. This translates into CASSSDGPGPETQYF.

This clone was detected once. The chain joins TRBV3-1 (or the pseudogene TRBV3-2) to TRBJ2-3; TRBD2 might be the D (6 bases). CDR1 is LGHDT, CDR2 YNNKEL, per germline (reference sequence). V was shortened by 0 bases and J by 6 bases, with 16 bases between the two germline ends. The CDR3 runs 16 residues. The chain's CDR3 is CASSQDFRGSRDTQYF. CDR3 bases: TGTGCCAGCAGCCAAGATTTTCGGGGGAGTCGGGATACGCAGTATTTT.

The V gene is TRBV28, the J gene TRBJ2-2; D might be TRBD2 (6 bases). Trimming took 8 bases from V and 5 from J, leaving 21 bases between them. The CDR3 loop spans 16 amino acids. Germline assignment: CDR1 MDHEN and CDR2 SYDVKM. CDR3 protein: CASYSRDFSWTGELFF. Here the CDR3 DNA reads TGTGCCAGCTACTCCCGGGACTTCTCGTGGACCGGGGAGCTGTTTTTT.

This chain joins TRBV12-3 or TRBV12-4 and TRBJ2-7; D is uncertain. V lost 3 bases, J lost 1 base, and 7 bases lay in between. This CDR3 spans 13 amino acids. The CDR3 nucleotides are TGTGCCAGCAGTTTCGCAGAATCCTACGAGCAGTACTTC. It is translated as CASSFAESYEQYF.

The CDR3 region has the DNA TGCGCCAGCAGCCAACTGGAGACCCAGTACTTC. As protein: CASSQLETQYF. This chain uses TRBV4-3 with TRBJ2-5, with D unclear. Germline V CDR1 and CDR2: LGHNA, YSLEER. This CDR3 is 11 amino acids long. With 2 bases removed from V and 5 bases from J, the gap between germline ends came to 3 bases.

This clone was counted only a few times. The chain has TRBV11-2 and TRBJ2-2; the match to TRBD2 covers 7 bases. The CDR3 consists of 15 residues. The junction had 4 bases not matched to a gene; V was cut back by 4 bases and J by 2 bases. The germline gives CDR1 SGHAT, CDR2 FQNNGV. The CDR3 loop reads CASSWGLSNTGELFF. The CDR3 DNA is TGTGCCAGCAGCTGGGGACTATCAAACACCGGGGAGCTGTTTTTT.

The J gene is TRBJ1-2, the V gene TRBV15; D is undetermined. CDR1 is LNHNV, CDR2 YYDKDF, per germline (reference sequence). The CDR3 sequence is 14 residues long. V was clipped by 0 bases and J by 4 bases, with 9 bases between them. The CDR3 nucleotides are TGTGCCACCAGCAGAGATTCGGGAGGCTATGGCTACACCTTC. This sequence encodes CATSRDSGGYGYTF.

CDR3 bases: TGTGCCAGCAGCCAGCGTAGCGGTCCGTCCTACGAGCAGTACTTC. Its protein product is CASSQRSGPSYEQYF. V is TRBV5-4 and J is TRBJ2-7, with D perhaps matching TRBD2 (6 bases). Germline values: CDR1 SGHNT, CDR2 YYREEE (reference sequence). The CDR3 totals 15 residues. V was pared by 4 bases and J by 1 base, with 15 bases between.

The chain is built from TRBV11-2 and TRBJ2-1; tentative D call: TRBD2 (6 bases). CDR3 size: 14 residues. V was trimmed by 5 bases and J by 8 bases, leaving 16 bases between them. Germline V gives CDR1 SGHAT, CDR2 FQNNGV. In nucleotides, the CDR3 is TGTGCCAGCAGCCACCTGGGGACTCCACATGAGCAGTTCTTC. Translating it yields CASSHLGTPHEQFF.

The chain recombines TRBV10-3 with TRBJ2-5; D may be TRBD2 (5 bases). The CDR3 consists of 11 residues. Deletions cut 6 bases from V and 7 bases from J, with 9 bases between. Germline lookup yields CDR1 ENHRY and CDR2 SYGVKD. The CDR3 protein is CAISEGGTQYF. The DNA for the CDR3 is TGTGCCATCAGCGAAGGAGGGACCCAGTACTTC.

The chain couples TRBV28 to TRBJ1-1; the match to TRBD1 covers 8 bases. The CDR3 is 15 amino acids. After removal of 2 bases from V and 1 base from J, the junction contained 3 bases not matched to a gene. Germline V gives CDR1 MDHEN, CDR2 SYDVKM. As DNA, the CDR3 is TGTGCCAGCAGTTTAGTACAGGGGGGGAACACTGAAGCTTTCTTT. It codes for CASSLVQGGNTEAFF.

The rearrangement uses TRBV6-2 or TRBV6-3 and TRBJ2-7, with 10 bases matching TRBD1. The CDR3 sequence is 15 residues long. Germline CDR1 is MNHEY and CDR2 is SVGEGT. Unmatched junction bases numbered 9, after V lost 5 bases and J lost 5 bases. CDR3 protein: CASSTRQGAINEQYF. The CDR3 region has the DNA TGTGCCAGCAGTACCCGACAGGGGGCCATAAACGAGCAGTACTTC.

J is TRBJ1-6 and V is TRBV18; the D is unclear. V was pared by 3 bases and J by 3 bases, with 9 bases between. Germline V lookup: CDR1 KGHSH, CDR2 LQKENI. The CDR3 is 15 amino acids. The CDR3 DNA is TGTGCCAGCTCACCGTCGTCAGACTATAATTCACCCCTCCACTTT. Translating gives CASSPSSDYNSPLHF. Full variable domain (missing parts from reference TRBV18 and TRBJ1-6): NAGVMQNPRHLVRRRGQEARLRCSPMKGHSHVYWYRQLPEEGLKFMVYLQKENIIDESGMPKERFSAEFPKEGPSILRIQQVVRGDSAAYFCASSPSSDYNSPLHFGNGTRLTVT.

J is TRBJ1-1 and V is TRBV6-6; a possible D gene is TRBD1 (6 bases). Germline V CDR1 and CDR2: MNHNY, SVGAGI (reference sequence). Trimming removed 5 bases from V and 8 bases from J, with 15 bases in between. CDR3 length equals 13 residues. CDR3 DNA: TGTGCCAGCAGTCCAGGAAACAGGGCCGAAGCTTTCTTT. The encoded protein is CASSPGNRAEAFF.

The J gene is TRBJ1-6, the V gene TRBV2; D is perhaps TRBD1 (6 bases). CDR1 is SNHLY and CDR2 is FYNNEI in the germline V gene. This CDR3 comprises 17 residues. V lost 3 bases to trimming and J lost 2 bases, with 14 bases between them. CDR3 DNA: TGTGCCAGCAGTGAGAGGGGGATGGGAACCTATAATTCACCCCTCCACTTT. The encoded protein is CASSERGMGTYNSPLHF.

This clone was counted between two and nine times. The genes are TRBV24-1 and TRBJ2-7, with 7 bases that match TRBD1. Germline V gives CDR1 KGHDR, CDR2 SFDVKD. J gave up 4 bases and V 2 bases, and 10 bases lay outside the gene matches. This CDR3 is built from 16 residues. CDR3 sequence (DNA): TGTGCCACCAGTGATTCCACGACAGGGCGATCTTACGAGCAGTACTTC. Amino acids: CATSDSTTGRSYEQYF.

The chain uses TRBV28 and TRBJ1-2, with 7 nucleotides matching TRBD1. This CDR3 is 14 amino acids long. The V and J ends lost 8 bases and 4 bases, in that order; junction bases with no gene match: 10. Germline lookup yields CDR1 MDHEN and CDR2 SYDVKM. In DNA form, the CDR3 reads TGTGCCAGCCTCCGGAGGGCAGGGGGCTATGGCTACACCTTC. Protein sequence: CASLRRAGGYGYTF.

This chain uses TRBV4-1 with TRBJ2-4; 12 bases fit TRBD2. The CDR3 consists of 18 residues. J lost 8 bases, V lost 4 bases, and 15 bases had no gene match. Germline V CDR1 and CDR2: MGHRA, YSYEKL. CDR3 residues: CASSPASSGRVDRDIQYF. CDR3 bases: TGCGCCAGCAGCCCCGCCTCTAGCGGGAGGGTGGATCGGGACATTCAGTACTTC.

This clone appeared once. The chain links TRBV7-3 to TRBJ2-1; D is ambiguous. Germline values: CDR1 SGHTA, CDR2 FQGTGA. The CDR3 sequence is 15 residues long. V lost 3 bases and J 8 bases, leaving 17 bases between the germline ends. CDR3 sequence reads: CASSFRDPPGYEQFF. Here the CDR3 DNA reads TGTGCCAGCAGCTTCCGCGACCCTCCCGGGTATGAGCAGTTCTTC.

The chain has TRBV4-1 and TRBJ1-6; D perhaps matches TRBD1 (5 bases). The CDR3 has 16 amino acids. V dropped 0 bases and J dropped 6 bases, with 12 bases sitting between them. The germline gives CDR1 MGHRA, CDR2 YSYEKL. CDR3 sequence (DNA): TGCGCCAGCAGCCAAGAGTCCGGGACTATTAATTCACCCCTCCACTTT. Its protein is CASSQESGTINSPLHF.

The chain employs TRBV24-1 and TRBJ2-3; tentative D call: TRBD2 (7 bases). Germline V lookup: CDR1 KGHDR, CDR2 SFDVKD. The CDR3 length is 14 residues. V lost 5 bases and J lost 3, with 11 bases in between. CDR3 region: CATSARGGTDTQYF. DNA of the CDR3: TGTGCCACCAGTGCTAGGGGGGGTACAGATACGCAGTATTTT.

This chain connects TRBV24-1 to TRBJ2-3; the match to TRBD2 covers 11 bases. The V segment lost 4 bases and the J segment 0 bases; nucleotides outside the gene matches: 5. This CDR3 region has 17 residues. Germline V gene sequence: CDR1 KGHDR, CDR2 SFDVKD. Here the CDR3 reads CATSDARTSGSTDTQYF. DNA of the CDR3: TGTGCCACCAGTGACGCCAGGACTAGCGGGAGCACAGATACGCAGTATTTT.

This clone was seen only once. The V call is TRBV7-2, the J call TRBJ1-5; 10 bases agree with TRBD1. Per germline, CDR1 SGHTA and CDR2 FQGNSA. This CDR3 is built from 16 residues. V trimming: 5 bases; J trimming: 5 bases; junction bases outside the gene matches: 9. The DNA for the CDR3 is TGTGCCAGCAGCCGGAGAACCGGGACAGGGGATCAGCCCCAGCATTTT. It encodes CASSRRTGTGDQPQHF.

The CDR3 DNA reads as TGTGCCAGCAGCCTGTGGACAGGGAGGGGGAACTATGGCTACACCTTC. Its translation is CASSLWTGRGNYGYTF. The chain couples TRBV3-1 (or the pseudogene TRBV3-2) to TRBJ1-2, with 8 bases matching TRBD1. Germline V gene lookup returns CDR1 LGHDT and CDR2 YNNKEL (reference sequence). Germline trimming cut 4 bases from V and 2 bases from J; bases unmatched to any gene: 9. The CDR3 consists of 16 residues.